The 15 T cell receptor beta chains below all came from one sample that was sequenced in a study of shared clonotypes between healthy human individuals. Naive CD8 cells comprised CD45RO-negative, CCR7-positively selected cells, excluding terminally differentiated effector memory CD45RA+ cells. TCRdb keeps only in-frame clones here, not all; method: immunoSEQ multiplex PCR. The sample shows over 2 million clones, about 95% of them seen only once. The sample consisted of naive CD8+ T cells sorted from blood. These receptors all stem from a man in his late teens or twenties in good health.

The gene calls are TRBV19 and TRBJ1-2; 8 nucleotides match TRBD1. J lost 2 bases, V lost 5 bases, and 7 bases had no gene match. This CDR3 comprises 15 residues. CDR1 and CDR2 (germline): LNHDA, SQIVND (reference sequence). The CDR3 DNA is TGTGCCAGTAGTGCGTCAGGGGGCTGGAACTATGGCTACACCTTC. Amino acid sequence: CASSASGGWNYGYTF. The variable domain in full, with the rest retrieved from reference TRBV19 and TRBJ1-2, is DGGITQSPKYLFRKEGQNVTLSCEQNLNHDAMYWYRQDPGQGLRLIYYSQIVNDFQKGDIAEGYSVSREKKESFPLTVTSAQKNPTAFYLCASSASGGWNYGYTFGSGTRLTVV.

The J gene is TRBJ2-3, the V gene TRBV6-5; the D gene is possibly TRBD1 (8 bases). Germline V lookup: CDR1 MNHEY, CDR2 SVGAGI. The CDR3 runs 15 residues. Trimming stripped 5 bases from V and 3 bases from J, with 15 bases between. This CDR3 is CASSRGQGGTDTQYF. DNA of the CDR3: TGTGCCAGCAGTCGAGGACAGGGAGGGACAGATACGCAGTATTTT.

The chain links TRBV4-2 to TRBJ2-7; 7 bases align to TRBD2. The germline V gene encodes CDR1 LGHNA and CDR2 YNFKEQ. J lost 3 bases, V lost 2 bases, and 1 base had no gene match. This CDR3 is built from 13 residues. Here the CDR3 DNA reads TGTGCCAGCAGCCAACCGGGGGGCTACGAGCAGTACTTC. It codes for CASSQPGGYEQYF.

The rearrangement links TRBV19 to TRBJ2-1; TRBD2 matches 9 bases. This CDR3 region has 15 residues. V lost 3 bases, J lost 3 bases, and 3 bases stayed unmatched. In germline, CDR1 is LNHDA, CDR2 SQIVND (reference sequence). The CDR3 here is CASSISSGIYNEQFF. CDR3 sequence (DNA): TGTGCCAGTAGTATTTCTAGCGGGATCTACAATGAGCAGTTCTTC.

The chain's CDR3 is CASSYRLAGGPDEQYF. CDR3 nucleotides: TGTGCCAGCAGCTACAGACTAGCGGGGGGTCCGGACGAGCAGTACTTC. This chain uses TRBV13 with TRBJ2-7; 13 bases map to TRBD2. CDR3 length equals 16 residues. Germline-derived CDR1 and CDR2 are PRHDT and FYEKMQ (reference sequence). V lost 4 bases, J lost 5 bases, and 8 bases stayed unmatched.

The chain links TRBV11-2 to TRBJ2-1; weak D call: TRBD2 (7 bases). The V gene lost 0 bases and the J gene lost 6 bases, with 15 bases spanning the gap. CDR1 is SGHAT and CDR2 is FQNNGV in the germline V gene. The CDR3 loop spans 16 amino acids. The CDR3 here is CASSLEVGGRANEQFF. CDR3 bases: TGTGCCAGCAGCTTAGAGGTCGGGGGGCGTGCCAATGAGCAGTTCTTC. The full variable domain, with the rest looked up from reference TRBV11-2 and TRBJ2-1, is EAGVAQSPRYKIIEKRQSVAFWCNPISGHATLYWYQQILGQGPKLLIQFQNNGVVDDSQLPKDRFSAERLKGVDSTLKIQPAKLEDSAVYLCASSLEVGGRANEQFFGPGTRLTVL.

This clone was seen a few times. The chain carries TRBV6-1 and TRBJ1-2; no reliable D call. This CDR3 is built from 13 residues. CDR1 is MNHNS and CDR2 is SASEGT in the germline V gene. V dropped 6 bases and J dropped 6 bases, with 14 bases sitting between them. The CDR3 region is CASSPWDFHGYTF. Written as DNA, the CDR3 is TGTGCCAGCAGCCCTTGGGATTTCCATGGCTACACCTTC.

The chain combines TRBV6-6 with TRBJ1-3, with 8 bases aligning to TRBD1. J was trimmed by 0 bases and V by 2 bases; bases with no gene match: 0. The CDR3 totals 15 residues. In germline, CDR1 is MNHNY, CDR2 SVGAGI (reference sequence). In nucleotides, the CDR3 is TGTGCCAGCAGTTACACAGGGGGCTCTGGAAACACCATATATTTT. It specifies CASSYTGGSGNTIYF.

The chain carries TRBV30 and TRBJ1-3; D is possibly TRBD1 (5 bases). The CDR3 spans 14 residues. Between the trimmed V and J ends, which lost 5 bases and 0 bases, there was a span of 11 bases. In germline, CDR1 is GTSNPN, CDR2 SVGIG (reference sequence). CDR3 DNA sequence: TGTGCCTGGGGGGACGGAATCTCTGGAAACACCATATATTTT. Its translation: CAWGDGISGNTIYF.

This clone was detected only once. The chain couples TRBV5-4 to TRBJ2-3; D possibly matches TRBD1 or TRBD2 (5 bases each). This CDR3 is 17 amino acids long. Germline assignment: CDR1 SGHNT and CDR2 YYREEE (reference sequence). Between the trimmed V and J ends, which lost 0 bases and 4 bases, there was a span of 18 bases. The CDR3 reads CASSLGPSGPLPDTQYF. CDR3 nucleotides: TGTGCCAGCAGCTTGGGACCCTCGGGGCCCCTTCCAGATACGCAGTATTTT.

The rearrangement links TRBV6-5 to TRBJ1-1; the D is unclear. Trimming removed 8 bases from V and 4 bases from J, with 17 bases in between. The germline gives CDR1 MNHEY, CDR2 SVGAGI. CDR3 length: 14 amino acids. The CDR3, as DNA: TGTGCCAGCGGGGTGCGGGAGGGAAGCACTGAAGCTTTCTTT. This codes for CASGVREGSTEAFF.

Comments on this clone: Other DNA variants within this sample encode the same CDR3. The rearrangement links TRBV19 to TRBJ1-6; no clear D gene. The CDR3 runs 13 residues. Deletions cut 3 bases from V and 7 bases from J, with 7 bases between. Germline lookup yields CDR1 LNHDA and CDR2 SQIVND (reference sequence). CDR3 in amino acids: CASSILGNSPLHF. The CDR3, as DNA: TGTGCCAGTAGTATCCTAGGGAATTCACCCCTCCACTTT.

This clone came up once. This may be a read error: a much more frequent sequence differs by one nucleotide. Other DNA sequences in the sample encode the same CDR3. CDR3 amino acids: CASSLADQPQHF. The CDR3, as DNA: TGTGCCAGCAGCTTGGCGGATCAGCCCCAGCATTTT. The gene calls are TRBV5-6 and TRBJ1-5, with D hard to call. CDR3 length: 12 amino acids. V dropped 0 bases and J dropped 5 bases, with 3 bases sitting between them. Per germline, CDR1 SGHDT and CDR2 YYEEEE.

V is TRBV2 and J is TRBJ1-5; TRBD1 is a possible D gene (6 bases). The CDR3 is 15 residues long. V shed 4 bases and J shed 7 bases, with 17 bases lying between them. Germline CDR1 reads SNHLY; CDR2 reads FYNNEI. The CDR3 nucleotides are TGTGCCAGCAGTGTCATCGGGGGCGTTGGACAGCCCCAGCATTTT. Its translation is CASSVIGGVGQPQHF.

DNA for the CDR3: TGTGCCAGCAGCCGAACAGGGGGCTCCTACAATGAGCAGTTCTTC. Its protein is CASSRTGGSYNEQFF. The chain employs TRBV7-9 and TRBJ2-1; 8 bases map to TRBD1. The CDR3 consists of 15 residues. Looked up from germline, CDR1 is SEHNR and CDR2 is FQNEAQ (reference sequence). The junction had 3 bases not matched to a gene; V was cut back by 5 bases and J by 0 bases.